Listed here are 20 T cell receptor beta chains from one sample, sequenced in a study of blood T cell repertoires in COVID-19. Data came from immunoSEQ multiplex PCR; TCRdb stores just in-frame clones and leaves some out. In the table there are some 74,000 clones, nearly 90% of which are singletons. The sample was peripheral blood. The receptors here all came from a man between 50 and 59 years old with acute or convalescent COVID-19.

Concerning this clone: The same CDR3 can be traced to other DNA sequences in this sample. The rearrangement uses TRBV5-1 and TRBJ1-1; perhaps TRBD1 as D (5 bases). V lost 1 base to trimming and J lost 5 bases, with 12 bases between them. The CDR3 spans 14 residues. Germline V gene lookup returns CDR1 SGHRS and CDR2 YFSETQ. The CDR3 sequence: CASSLRLGGTEAFF. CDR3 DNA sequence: TGCGCCAGCAGCTTGCGGTTGGGGGGGACTGAAGCTTTCTTT.

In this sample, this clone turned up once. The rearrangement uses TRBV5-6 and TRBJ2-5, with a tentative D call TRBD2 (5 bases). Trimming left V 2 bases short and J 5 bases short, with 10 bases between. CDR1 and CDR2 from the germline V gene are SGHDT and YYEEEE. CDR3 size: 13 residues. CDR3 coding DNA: TGTGCCAGCAGCTTTGGCGGGCTGGAGACCCAGTACTTC. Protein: CASSFGGLETQYF.

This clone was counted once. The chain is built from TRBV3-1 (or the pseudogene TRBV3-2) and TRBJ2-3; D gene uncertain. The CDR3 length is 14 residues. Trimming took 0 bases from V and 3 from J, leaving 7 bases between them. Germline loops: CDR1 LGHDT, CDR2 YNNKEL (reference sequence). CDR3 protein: CASSQDLATDTQYF. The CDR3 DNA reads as TGTGCCAGCAGCCAAGATCTGGCTACAGATACGCAGTATTTT.

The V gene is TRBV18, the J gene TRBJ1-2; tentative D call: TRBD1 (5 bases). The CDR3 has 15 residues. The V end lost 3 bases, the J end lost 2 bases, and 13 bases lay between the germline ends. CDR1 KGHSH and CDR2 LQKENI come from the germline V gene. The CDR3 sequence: CASSPGTPSNYGYTF. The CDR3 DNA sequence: TGTGCCAGCTCACCCGGGACTCCAAGCAACTATGGCTACACCTTC.

This CDR3 is CAINRGQGSPQHF. DNA for the CDR3: TGTGCCATCAACAGGGGACAGGGGTCGCCCCAGCATTTT. The chain employs TRBV10-3 and TRBJ1-5; 10 nucleotides agree with TRBD1. CDR3 length equals 13 residues. Germline assignment: CDR1 ENHRY and CDR2 SYGVKD. Trimming at V came to 7 bases and at J to 9 bases, leaving 6 bases not matched to a gene.

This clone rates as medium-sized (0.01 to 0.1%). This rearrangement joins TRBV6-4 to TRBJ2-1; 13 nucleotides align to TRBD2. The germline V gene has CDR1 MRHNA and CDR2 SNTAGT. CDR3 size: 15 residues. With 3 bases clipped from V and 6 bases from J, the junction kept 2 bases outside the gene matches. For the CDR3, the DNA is TGTGCCAGCAGTGAGACTAGCGGGGGGCGCAATGAGCAGTTCTTC. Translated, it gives CASSETSGGRNEQFF.

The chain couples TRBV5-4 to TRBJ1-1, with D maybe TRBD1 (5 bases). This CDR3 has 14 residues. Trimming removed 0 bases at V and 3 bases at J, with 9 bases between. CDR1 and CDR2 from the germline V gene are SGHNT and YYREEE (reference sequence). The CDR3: CASSLVGGDTEAFF. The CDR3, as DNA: TGTGCCAGCAGCTTGGTTGGGGGGGACACTGAAGCTTTCTTT.

CDR3 coding DNA: TGTGCCAGCAGCTTATCGGCAGGGTATAGTCACGAGCAGTACTTC. Protein sequence: CASSLSAGYSHEQYF. The rearrangement joins TRBV7-6 to TRBJ2-7; D possibly corresponds to TRBD1 (5 bases). Germline V lookup: CDR1 SGHVS, CDR2 FNYEAQ. Trimming cost V 2 bases and J 5 bases, with 16 bases left between them. The CDR3 has 15 amino acids.

The CDR3 spells CASSQGGQGSYSGNTIYF. Here the CDR3 DNA reads TGTGCCAGCAGCCAAGGGGGACAGGGGTCGTACTCTGGAAACACCATATATTTT. This chain joins TRBV3-1 (or the pseudogene TRBV3-2) and TRBJ1-3; 10 bases match TRBD1. V lost 1 base to trimming and J lost 0 bases; unmatched junction nucleotides: 6. The CDR3 contains 18 residues. Germline V gives CDR1 LGHDT, CDR2 YNNKEL (reference sequence).

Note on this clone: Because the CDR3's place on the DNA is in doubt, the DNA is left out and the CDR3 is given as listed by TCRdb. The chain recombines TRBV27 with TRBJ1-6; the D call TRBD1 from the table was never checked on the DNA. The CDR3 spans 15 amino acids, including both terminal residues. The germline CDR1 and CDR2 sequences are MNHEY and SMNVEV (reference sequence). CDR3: CASSSSTGGGSPLHF.

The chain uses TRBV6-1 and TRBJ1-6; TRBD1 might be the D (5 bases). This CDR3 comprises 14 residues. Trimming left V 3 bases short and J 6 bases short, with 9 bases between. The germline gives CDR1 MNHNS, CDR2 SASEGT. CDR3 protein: CASSETVGNSPLHF. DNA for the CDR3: TGTGCCAGCAGTGAGACAGTGGGTAATTCACCCCTCCACTTT.

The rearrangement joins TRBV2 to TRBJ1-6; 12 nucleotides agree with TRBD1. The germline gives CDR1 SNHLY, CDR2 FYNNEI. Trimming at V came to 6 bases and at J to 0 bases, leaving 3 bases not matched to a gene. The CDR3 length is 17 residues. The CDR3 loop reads CASSRDRGPSYNSPLHF. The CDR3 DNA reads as TGTGCCAGCAGCCGGGACAGGGGGCCCTCCTATAATTCACCCCTCCACTTT.

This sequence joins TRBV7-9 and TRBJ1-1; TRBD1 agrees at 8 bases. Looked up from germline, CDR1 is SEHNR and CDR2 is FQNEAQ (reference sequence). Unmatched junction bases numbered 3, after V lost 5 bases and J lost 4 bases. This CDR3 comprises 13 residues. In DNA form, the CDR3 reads TGTGCCAGCAGCAGGGGACAGGTCACTGAAGCTTTCTTT. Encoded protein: CASSRGQVTEAFF.

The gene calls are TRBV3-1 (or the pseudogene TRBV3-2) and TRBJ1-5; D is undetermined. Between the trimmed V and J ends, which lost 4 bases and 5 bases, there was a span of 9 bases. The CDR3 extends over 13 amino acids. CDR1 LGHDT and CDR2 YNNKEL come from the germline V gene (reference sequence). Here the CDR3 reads CASSRKRDQPQHF. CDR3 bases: TGTGCCAGCAGCCGTAAAAGAGATCAGCCCCAGCATTTT.

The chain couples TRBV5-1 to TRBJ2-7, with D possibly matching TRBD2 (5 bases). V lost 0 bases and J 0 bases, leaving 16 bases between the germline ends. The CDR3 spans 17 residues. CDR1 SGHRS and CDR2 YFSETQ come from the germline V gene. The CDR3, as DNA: TGCGCCAGCAGCTTGGCCCTAGCCTATAGGAGCTCCTACGAGCAGTACTTC. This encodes CASSLALAYRSSYEQYF.

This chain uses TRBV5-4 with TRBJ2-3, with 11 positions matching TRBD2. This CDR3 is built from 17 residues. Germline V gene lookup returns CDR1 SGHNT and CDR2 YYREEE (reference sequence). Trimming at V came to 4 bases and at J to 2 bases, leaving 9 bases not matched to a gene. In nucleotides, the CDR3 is TGTGCCAGCAGCACACCTAGCGGGGGGCCGTACACAGATACGCAGTATTTT. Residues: CASSTPSGGPYTDTQYF.

Written as DNA, the CDR3 is TGTGCCAGCACCCTCGGACACTCCAATCAGCCCCAGCATTTT. It translates to CASTLGHSNQPQHF. This rearrangement joins TRBV2 to TRBJ1-5; D perhaps matches TRBD1 (5 bases). The V and J ends lost 7 bases and 3 bases respectively, with 13 bases between them. The germline CDR1 and CDR2 sequences are SNHLY and FYNNEI. This CDR3 has 14 residues.

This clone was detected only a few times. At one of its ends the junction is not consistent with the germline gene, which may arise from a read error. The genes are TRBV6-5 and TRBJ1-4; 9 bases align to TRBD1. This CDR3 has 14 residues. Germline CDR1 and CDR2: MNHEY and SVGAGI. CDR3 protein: CASSPKQNRDRVLF. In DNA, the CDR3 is TGTGCCAGCAGTCCAAAACAGAACCGGGACAGGGTCCTTTTT.

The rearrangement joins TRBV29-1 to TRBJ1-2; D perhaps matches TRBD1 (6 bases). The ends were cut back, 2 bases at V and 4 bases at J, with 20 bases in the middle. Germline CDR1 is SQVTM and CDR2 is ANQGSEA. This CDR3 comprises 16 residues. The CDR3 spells CSVEIRAGGPGYGYTF. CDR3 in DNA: TGCAGCGTTGAAATAAGAGCGGGGGGGCCGGGCTATGGCTACACCTTC.

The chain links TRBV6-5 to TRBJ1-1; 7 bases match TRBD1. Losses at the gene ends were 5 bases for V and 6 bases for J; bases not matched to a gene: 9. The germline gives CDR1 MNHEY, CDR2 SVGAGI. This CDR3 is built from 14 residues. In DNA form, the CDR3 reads TGTGCCAGCAGTCGGGGACAGCCAGCTCCTGAAGCTTTCTTT. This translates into CASSRGQPAPEAFF.